What follows are 17 T cell receptor beta chains derived from one specimen sequenced in a study of chemoradiotherapy in HPV16-positive cancers. Using immunoSEQ multiplex PCR, the repertoire was profiled, and TCRdb retains in-frame clones only, with some absent. The repertoire holds about 15,000 clones, with 60% to 75% as singletons. The sample here was taken from a patient who underwent chemoradiotherapy. The receptors originated from a human donor with HPV-associated anogenital cancer.

This rearrangement joins TRBV5-1 to TRBJ2-7; 11 bases map to TRBD2. The germline CDR1 and CDR2 sequences are SGHRS and YFSETQ. J was trimmed by 11 bases and V by 2 bases; bases with no gene match: 21. The CDR3 is made up of 18 amino acids. Here the CDR3 DNA reads TGCGCCAGCAGCTTTAGACTAGCGGGGACTACAATCCGACGATGGGAGTACTTC. Protein product: CASSFRLAGTTIRRWEYF.

The chain uses TRBV7-3 and TRBJ2-3, with a tentative D call TRBD2 (6 bases). Germline CDR1 is SGHTA and CDR2 is FQGTGA. This CDR3 is built from 14 residues. The V end lost 6 bases, the J end lost 2 bases, and 12 bases lay between the germline ends. In DNA form, the CDR3 reads TGTGCCAGCAGGAGGCGGGATTCCACAGATACGCAGTATTTT. It codes for CASRRRDSTDTQYF.

The chain combines TRBV11-3 with TRBJ1-1; no clear D gene. The CDR3 runs to 13 residues. V lost 3 bases and J 0 bases, leaving 5 bases between the germline ends. Looked up from germline, CDR1 is SGHNT and CDR2 is YENEEA. The CDR3 region is CASSFSMNTEAFF. The CDR3, as DNA: TGTGCCAGCAGCTTCTCAATGAACACTGAAGCTTTCTTT.

This clone appeared a single time. The chain is built from TRBV18 and TRBJ1-1; 9 positions match TRBD1. The V gene's germline CDR1 is KGHSH and CDR2 LQKENI. This CDR3 is built from 15 residues. V shed 4 bases, J shed 8 bases, and the junction held 11 bases outside the gene matches. The DNA of the CDR3 is TGTGCCAGCTCACACCTACAGGGGGCTGGGGACGAAGCTTTCTTT. It translates to CASSHLQGAGDEAFF.

The CDR3, as DNA: TGCAGCAGAAGACAGGGTGTCTACGAGCAGTACTTC. Encoded protein: CSRRQGVYEQYF. This rearrangement joins TRBV29-1 to TRBJ2-7, with TRBD1 identical over 7 bases. The CDR3 totals 12 residues. Germline V gene lookup returns CDR1 SQVTM and CDR2 ANQGSEA. Germline trimming cut 8 bases from V and 3 bases from J; bases unmatched to any gene: 7.

This chain's CDR3 is CASSRQYSDGYTF. The CDR3, as DNA: TGTGCCAGTAGCAGACAGTATTCAGATGGCTACACCTTC. J is TRBJ1-2 and V is TRBV19; D possibly corresponds to TRBD1 (5 bases). This CDR3 contains 13 residues. V gave up 6 bases and J gave up 6 bases, with 14 bases separating them. CDR1 is LNHDA, CDR2 SQIVND, per germline (reference sequence). The whole variable domain, filled in from reference TRBV19 and TRBJ1-2, reads DGGITQSPKYLFRKEGQNVTLSCEQNLNHDAMYWYRQDPGQGLRLIYYSQIVNDFQKGDIAEGYSVSREKKESFPLTVTSAQKNPTAFYLCASSRQYSDGYTFGSGTRLTVV.

The J gene is TRBJ2-7, the V gene TRBV6-1; the match to TRBD2 covers 13 bases. The length of the CDR3 is 17 residues. The germline V gene has CDR1 MNHNS and CDR2 SASEGT. Trimming at V came to 1 base and at J to 4 bases, leaving 7 bases not matched to a gene. CDR3 in amino acids: CASSEVGRTSGSYEQYF. CDR3 sequence (DNA): TGTGCCAGCAGTGAAGTTGGCAGGACTAGCGGGAGTTACGAGCAGTACTTC.

This clone occurred a few times. The V gene is TRBV6-1, the J gene TRBJ1-1, with D perhaps matching TRBD1 (5 bases). The germline CDR1 and CDR2 sequences are MNHNS and SASEGT. Between the trimmed V and J ends, which lost 7 bases and 2 bases, there was a span of 11 bases. The CDR3 runs to 13 residues. DNA of the CDR3: TGTGCCAGCACGCGGGGCGACAACACTGAAGCTTTCTTT. Protein: CASTRGDNTEAFF.

The chain combines TRBV5-8 with TRBJ2-5, with D possibly TRBD2 on 5 matching bases. Per the germline V gene, CDR1 is SGHTS and CDR2 is YDEGEE. V lost 2 bases and J 4 bases, leaving 12 bases between the germline ends. The CDR3 runs to 14 residues. CDR3 in amino acids: CASSFWERAETQYF. CDR3 in DNA: TGTGCCAGCAGCTTTTGGGAGCGAGCAGAGACCCAGTACTTC.

The V call is TRBV2, the J call TRBJ1-5; D is unresolved. The CDR3 has 17 residues. CDR1 SNHLY and CDR2 FYNNEI come from the germline V gene. V was clipped by 5 bases and J by 2 bases, with 19 bases between them. CDR3 protein: CASSNLPRKRGNQPQHF. DNA for the CDR3: TGTGCCAGCAGTAACCTCCCGAGGAAACGGGGCAATCAGCCCCAGCATTTT.

V and J are TRBV2 and TRBJ2-1, with D possibly being TRBD1 or TRBD2 (5 bases each). The length of the CDR3 is 14 residues. Germline CDR1 SNHLY, CDR2 FYNNEI. Between the trimmed V and J ends, which lost 4 bases and 2 bases, there was a span of 9 bases. Here the CDR3 reads CASSVGTAYNEQFF. CDR3 DNA: TGTGCCAGCAGTGTCGGGACGGCCTACAATGAGCAGTTCTTC.

The chain is built from TRBV30 and TRBJ2-1; 10 bases are a match to TRBD1. This CDR3 contains 13 residues. The V segment lost 4 bases and the J segment 12 bases; nucleotides outside the gene matches: 9. CDR1 GTSNPN and CDR2 SVGIG come from the germline V gene (reference sequence). The DNA of the CDR3 is TGTGCCTGGACCGGGACAGGGGCGGTGTTGCAGTTCTTC. Protein sequence: CAWTGTGAVLQFF.

This chain uses TRBV19 with TRBJ1-5; 8 bases map to TRBD1. Losses at the gene ends were 6 bases for V and 6 bases for J; bases not matched to a gene: 19. Germline CDR1 reads LNHDA; CDR2 reads SQIVND (reference sequence). The CDR3 length is 18 residues. CDR3 protein: CASSPPRDRGLIVQPQHF. In DNA form, the CDR3 reads TGTGCCAGTAGCCCTCCCCGCGACAGGGGATTAATAGTTCAGCCCCAGCATTTT.

This clone is a singleton in its sample. V is TRBV5-8 and J is TRBJ1-2, with D perhaps matching TRBD1 (5 bases). Per germline, CDR1 SGHTS and CDR2 YDEGEE. The CDR3 covers 15 residues. V was clipped by 4 bases and J by 4 bases, with 17 bases between them. The DNA for the CDR3 is TGTGCCAGCAGCCCCCTCGGGGCAGCCGGCTATGGCTACACCTTC. This sequence encodes CASSPLGAAGYGYTF.

The chain recombines TRBV5-5 with TRBJ1-2; D uncertain. V lost 2 bases, J lost 4 bases, and 9 bases lay in between. The CDR3 sequence is 13 residues long. The germline CDR1 and CDR2 sequences are SGHKS and YYEKEE (reference sequence). DNA of the CDR3: TGTGCCAGCAGCTTCGGGGAGGGCTATGGCTACACCTTC. Its translation: CASSFGEGYGYTF.

The chain joins TRBV30 to TRBJ2-3, with 7 bases that match TRBD1. V was pared by 2 bases and J by 3 bases, with 11 bases of the junction left unmatched. This CDR3 spans 16 amino acids. CDR1 and CDR2 from the germline V gene are GTSNPN and SVGIG (reference sequence). The CDR3 loop reads CAWSRGTAKLTDTQYF. CDR3 nucleotide sequence: TGTGCCTGGAGTCGAGGGACAGCCAAACTTACAGATACGCAGTATTTT.

The CDR3 coding sequence is TGTGCCAGCAGCCTAAGTCTCGGAAGTGGGCTACAAAACATTCAGTACTTC. This codes for CASSLSLGSGLQNIQYF. The gene calls are TRBV11-3 and TRBJ2-4, with D hard to call. Germline V lookup: CDR1 SGHNT, CDR2 YENEEA. The CDR3 loop spans 17 amino acids. Trimming left V 5 bases short and J 5 bases short, with 22 bases between.